A selection of T cell receptor beta chains follows, all from one sample in a study of OX40 agonist ivuxolimab in advanced cancers. TCRdb keeps only in-frame clones here, not all; method: immunoSEQ multiplex PCR. The sample includes tens of thousands of clones, about four fifths seen only once; the top ten take around 7.3%. The material was CD4+ or CD8+ T cells sorted from blood, obtained in a trial of the OX40 agonist ivuxolimab. The source is an adult with an advanced solid tumor such as melanoma, head and neck, liver or kidney cancer. Both conserved end residues are part of each CDR3. The D gene is left open where the match is weak. Clone size is given for some rows only: seen once, a few or many times, or a class if the clone is expanded.

clone size	D gene	J gene	V gene	CDR3 DNA	CDR3 protein
NA	NA	TRBJ2-3	TRBV10-2	TGCGCCTTACCCTGGGGGCCCGCGGGGGATACGCAGTATTTT	CALPWGPAGDTQYF
NA	NA	TRBJ2-3	TRBV6-4	TGTGCCAGCAGGACGGAGGGCCGGGGCACAGATACGCAGTATTTT	CASRTEGRGTDTQYF
once	NA	TRBJ2-1	TRBV4-1	TGCGCCAGCAGCCTCAAACCGGTCGGGGGCGATGAGCAGTTCTTC	CASSLKPVGGDEQFF
NA	TRBD2	TRBJ2-5	TRBV30	TGTGCCTGGAGTTTTAGCGGGGGGGAGACCCAGTACTTC	CAWSFSGGETQYF
NA	NA	TRBJ1-1	TRBV11-2	TGTGCCAGCAGCTTAGAGACGGCCCTGGCTGAAGCTTTCTTT	CASSLETALAEAFF
once	TRBD1	TRBJ2-7	TRBV5-1	TGCGCCAGCAGCTTGTACGGGACAGGGCCATACGAGCAGTACTTC	CASSLYGTGPYEQYF
NA	NA	TRBJ1-1	TRBV2	TGTGCCATCAAAGGGGGGTCCCCTGAAGCTTTCTTT	CAIKGGSPEAFF
NA	TRBD1	TRBJ2-7	TRBV27	TGTGCCAGCAGTTTCGGCGGGACAGGGTCCTACGAGCAGTACTTC	CASSFGGTGSYEQYF
once	NA	TRBJ2-1	TRBV9	TGTGCCAGCAGCGCAGACCTACTAGTAACGCACTACAATGAGCAGTTCTTC	CASSADLLVTHYNEQFF
NA	TRBD1	TRBJ2-7	TRBV27	TGTGCCAGCGGCCTACCACAGGGGGCGAAATACGAGCAGTACTTC	CASGLPQGAKYEQYF
NA	TRBD2	TRBJ2-7	TRBV4-1	TGCGCCAGCAGGGGACTAGCGGGGGGAGACGAGCAGTACTTC	CASRGLAGGDEQYF
few	NA	TRBJ2-1	TRBV9	TGTGCCAGCAGCGTAAAGTGGGGAACCAATGAGCAGTTCTTC	CASSVKWGTNEQFF
NA	NA	TRBJ2-2	TRBV29-1	TGCAGCGTTGGAGCCGGGTACACCGGGGAGCTGTTTTTT	CSVGAGYTGELFF
NA	NA	TRBJ1-1	TRBV7-8	TGTGCCAGCAGTCCCCCCAGGGGATCGGGAACTGAAGCTTTCTTT	CASSPPRGSGTEAFF
NA	NA	TRBJ1-2	TRBV5-1	TGCGCCAGCAGCTTGGGGCGGGCCTATGGCTACACCTTC	CASSLGRAYGYTF
NA	NA	TRBJ1-1	TRBV7-2	TGTGCCAGCAGCTTCACGACGATGGTAAACACTGAAGCTTTCTTT	CASSFTTMVNTEAFF
NA	NA	TRBJ2-1	TRBV18	TGTGCCAGCTCACCCAGGCAGAACGAATACAATGAGCAGTTCTTC	CASSPRQNEYNEQFF
NA	NA	TRBJ2-3	TRBV7-9	TGTGCCAGCAGCTCGGGGGGCGGGAATACGCAGTATTTT	CASSSGGGNTQYF
NA	NA	TRBJ2-7	TRBV10-2	TGCGCCAGTCTGGGTGGCTACGAGCAGTACTTC	CASLGGYEQYF
NA	NA	TRBJ2-3	TRBV11-2	TGTGCCAGCAGCCTATTAGGGCTCCCGGCAGATACGCAGTATTTT	CASSLLGLPADTQYF
NA	NA	TRBJ2-1	TRBV11-3	TGTGCCAGCAGCTTTGAGGGGGCGGGAAATGAGCAGTTCTTC	CASSFEGAGNEQFF
NA	TRBD1	TRBJ2-7	TRBV29-1	TGCAGCGTTTTGGGACAGGGGCCCCCTTACGAGCAGTACTTC	CSVLGQGPPYEQYF
few	NA	TRBJ1-5	TRBV30	TGTGCCTGGAGTGTTGCCGGGAATCAGCCCCAGCATTTT	CAWSVAGNQPQHF
NA	NA	TRBJ1-5	TRBV7-9	TGTGCCAGCAGCTTAGTCAGCAATCAGCCCCAGCATTTT	CASSLVSNQPQHF
NA	NA	TRBJ1-1	TRBV6-1	TGTGCCAGCAGTGTCGTGAGATGGAACACTGAAGCTTTCTTT	CASSVVRWNTEAFF
NA	TRBD1	TRBJ2-2	TRBV4-1	TGCGCCAGCAGCCGGGCTGGGGACAGCTCCGCGCCTAGATCGAACACCGGGGAGCTGTTTTTT	CASSRAGDSSAPRSNTGELFF
NA	NA	TRBJ2-1	TRBV5-1	TGCGCCAGCAGTATGGCATTGAGCTCCTACAATGAGCAGTTCTTC	CASSMALSSYNEQFF
NA	NA	TRBJ1-3	TRBV11-2	TGTGCCAGCAGCTTTTACACCACGACAGGAAACACCATATATTTT	CASSFYTTTGNTIYF
NA	NA	TRBJ1-5	TRBV7-9	TGTGCCAGCAGCCGCAAGTTTTCGAGCAATCAGCCCCAGCATTTT	CASSRKFSSNQPQHF
NA	NA	TRBJ2-2	TRBV18	TGTGCCAGCTCACCGGACGGCAACACCGGGGAGCTGTTTTTT	CASSPDGNTGELFF
NA	TRBD1	TRBJ2-7	TRBV7-8	TGTGCCAGCAGCTTAGCGGGACAGGGCCCCTACGAGCAGTACTTC	CASSLAGQGPYEQYF
NA	NA	TRBJ1-2	TRBV5-6	TGTGCCAGCAGCTTCGGGGGTGGCTATGGCTACACCTTC	CASSFGGGYGYTF
NA	TRBD1	TRBJ1-3	TRBV6-1	TGTGCCAGCAGCTCGACAGGGGCAATAAACACCATATATTTT	CASSSTGAINTIYF
NA	NA	TRBJ2-5	TRBV2	TGTGCCAGCCGCATTGAGGAGACCCAGTACTTC	CASRIEETQYF
NA	NA	TRBJ2-5	TRBV6-1	TGTGCCAGCACGGCGGGAGAGACCCAGTACTTC	CASTAGETQYF
NA	NA	TRBJ2-3	TRBV5-4	TGTGCCAGCAGGGAGTCAGGGCCCCTTAGCACAGATACGCAGTATTTT	CASRESGPLSTDTQYF
NA	TRBD1	TRBJ2-6	TRBV7-6	TGTGCCAGCAGCTTGGGACAGTACTCTGGGGCCAACGTCCTGACTTTC	CASSLGQYSGANVLTF
NA	NA	TRBJ2-3	TRBV5-4	TGTGCCAGCAGCTTGGATGGCGGCCGCACAGATACGCAGTATTTT	CASSLDGGRTDTQYF
NA	NA	TRBJ1-4	TRBV19	TGTGCCAGTAGTATTTTCGGAGAAAAACTGTTTTTT	CASSIFGEKLFF
NA	TRBD1	TRBJ1-2	TRBV10-3	TGTGCCATCAGTGCTGGACAGGGAGGAGGCTACACCTTC	CAISAGQGGGYTF
NA	NA	TRBJ2-7	TRBV7-6	TGTGCCAGCAGCTTAGGACAGTTGCACTACGAGCAGTACTTC	CASSLGQLHYEQYF
NA	TRBD1	TRBJ2-7	TRBV6-5	TGTGCCAGCAGTTACGGGACAGGAGGAACCTACGAGCAGTACTTC	CASSYGTGGTYEQYF
NA	TRBD2	TRBJ2-1	TRBV6-1	TGTGCCAGCAGGGAAACCCCACTAGCGGGGGGGCTCGTCAATGAGCAGTTCTTC	CASRETPLAGGLVNEQFF
NA	NA	TRBJ2-3	TRBV7-9	TGTGCCAGCAGGACACCGACGGACACAGATACGCAGTATTTT	CASRTPTDTDTQYF
NA	NA	TRBJ2-5	TRBV9	TGTGCCAGCAGCACGGGACCTGAAGAGACCCAGTACTTC	CASSTGPEETQYF
NA	TRBD2	TRBJ2-1	TRBV5-1	TGCGCCAGCAGCCCTCGACTAGCGGGACGGAATTACAATGAGCAGTTCTTC	CASSPRLAGRNYNEQFF
NA	TRBD2	TRBJ2-5	TRBV4-1	TGCGCCAGCAGCCGGACTAGCGGTGGGGAGACCCAGTACTTC	CASSRTSGGETQYF
NA	NA	TRBJ1-2	TRBV5-8	TGTGCCAGCAGCTTGGTTGGAGTCTATGGCTACACCTTC	CASSLVGVYGYTF
once	NA	TRBJ1-1	TRBV19	TGTGCCAGTAGTCAGTACACTGAAGCTTTCTTT	CASSQYTEAFF
NA	TRBD2	TRBJ2-3	TRBV2	TGTGCCACCATGGGGGGGGTACTTAGCACAGATACGCAGTATTTT	CATMGGVLSTDTQYF
NA	NA	TRBJ2-3	TRBV29-1	TGCAGCGTTGAACGGGGTGGAGGGGGCCCCGATACGCAGTATTTT	CSVERGGGGPDTQYF
once	TRBD1	TRBJ1-1	TRBV27	TGTGCCAGCAATAGACAGGGGAAGGCAAGGAACACTGAAGCTTTCTTT	CASNRQGKARNTEAFF
NA	TRBD1	TRBJ1-3	TRBV7-2	TGTGCCAGCAGCTTCGTAACAGGGGGCGGTGGAAACACCATATATTTT	CASSFVTGGGGNTIYF